This T cell receptor beta chain is from a study of cytomegalovirus exposure and HLA in healthy donors (dated by TCRdb to 2016 to 2017). Describing the broader study: An earlier analysis of some 620 of the donors reported 276 Gb of sequence data and approximately 120 million unique TCR beta sequences obtained from roughly 180 million T cells. An early release covering 500 to 750 HLA-typed donors comprised about 300 gigabases of sequencing data and around 80 million unique TCR sequences. Four or five DR-DQ haplotypes were handled as single units for association and clustering because linkage in the cohort was strong. The number of donors typed differed by locus, with roughly 629-640 for A, B, C, DRB1 and DQB1, approximately 500 for DQA1, 606 for DPA1, and some 470 for DPB1. Among 350 to 400 genotyped donors of the cohort, an average of about 240,000 unique TCR beta nucleotide sequences were sequenced per donor, around a sixth of them non-productive. To study patterns of TCR occurrence, a later analysis re-analyzed previously published TCR beta repertoires from several hundred donors and added high-resolution HLA genotyping. Of the roughly 400 genotyped donors, over 65% fell in the genetic ancestry cluster associated with self-reported Caucasian donors. Using immunosequencing, the study profiled T cell repertoires from 500 to 800 subjects and related those repertoires to cytomegalovirus serostatus. To predict cytomegalovirus infection status, the study brought together high-throughput TCR immunosequencing, statistical association of individual TCRs with disease status, and machine learning. Donor age, sex, ethnicity and CMV serostatus were collected together with the repertoire data. The study aimed to test whether cataloging public T cell receptors could reveal signatures of past pathogen exposure. Every discovery cohort repertoire had been produced on one sequencing platform. A later genetic analysis used genome-wide SNP genotypes for 398 of the 666 donors, treating that subset as a discovery cohort. Class I and class II HLA loci were covered by the typing at four-digit resolution. To decide whether each TCR beta V gene segment behaved as functional or pseudogenic, an earlier analysis of fewer than 750 of the donors relied on high-throughput TCR beta sequencing. Rather than drawing on any new phenotypic data, the later analysis identified candidate immune exposures from TCR beta sequences and the way those sequences occurred across donors. A separate validation cohort of 100 to 150 different subjects was used in addition to the approximately 700-subject first cohort. What the authors observed across the whole study: According to the authors, the approach could potentially be generalized to other disease states and immunological phenotypes. CMV serostatus was the only immune exposure information available for the cohort. Presence/absence analyses assumed roughly uniform sequencing depth across donors, an assumption that may not hold. In vitro tests confirmed that a few of the cytomegalovirus-associated TCR beta chains recognize cytomegalovirus antigens. V-gene and J-gene trimming of TCR beta chains was associated with a missense DCLRE1C variant in a later genetic analysis, and the association was replicated in an independent cohort. According to a later analysis, TCR association rates differed among HLA loci, with DRB1 alleles showing the most associated TCRs and HLA-C alleles showing the fewest. Only TCR beta chains were sequenced in this cohort, and the absence of alpha or paired-chain data limited detectable features. Because HLA typing was missing for some donors at each locus, association tests included only the typed subset. The study gave a list of more than 150 TCR beta chains associated with cytomegalovirus. In a later analysis, HLA-associated TCR beta chains were found to be more clonally expanded and to have lower generation probabilities than equally common non-associated chains. A later analysis associated about 17,000 TCR beta sequences with specific HLA alleles at a false discovery rate of 0.05. Because counts were too low, roughly 18 rarely observed V segments, including chromosome 9 orphons, were left out of the earlier analysis of over 550 of the donors. Assigning TCR associations to individual alleles was difficult when HLA alleles, especially DR and DQ, strongly co-occurred. According to a later analysis, parvovirus B19, influenza, CMV and Epstein-Barr virus appeared linked to several top co-occurrence clusters. Correlated functional status among segregating V segments might reflect linkage disequilibrium, but an unknown experimental factor could not be ruled out. Compared with the roughly 670-donor mean, donors in an Asian-associated ancestry cluster had fewer N-insertions in productive TCRs, according to a later genetic analysis. Across donors, most TCR sequences were observed very rarely, whereas some public TCRs were present in many individuals. A cluster of highly shared sequence variants was judged likely to be a technical artifact of the sequencing pipeline. Most CMV-associated TCR beta chains appeared to be HLA-restricted in a later analysis, and the HLA associations seemed to be driven largely by CMV exposure. A further reported finding was that TCR beta sequences accurately predicted the HLA-A and HLA-B alleles for most subjects in the first cohort. In both the original and validation cohorts, the classifier was reported to diagnose cytomegalovirus status with high specificity and sensitivity. In an earlier analysis of 587 of the donors, most TCR beta V segments appeared in productive rearrangements about 87% or about 30% of the time, broadly matching IMGT annotations.

In regard to this clone: Its antigen remains unidentified.

Library preparation used the immunoSEQ multiplex PCR assay. For the multiplex PCR, a mixture combining 60 forward primers for TCR Vbeta segments and 13 reverse primers for TCR Jbeta segments was used. The CDR3 region of rearranged TCR beta genes was amplified from genomic DNA by a multiplex PCR assay. Amplified TCR beta libraries were sequenced as 87-base-pair reads on the Illumina HiSeq System. The authors' pipeline ran thus. Across the 666 repertoires, a later analysis counted approximately 83 million unique TCR beta chains, 9.5 million to 13 million of which were shared by at least two donors. Raw reads were error-corrected and collapsed into unique sequences by a nearest-neighbor algorithm in which closely related sequences were merged to remove PCR and sequencing errors. V, D and J gene segments were assigned by aligning CDR3 sequences to IMGT reference sequences. For a sequence to be retained, at least a six-nucleotide match to both a V gene segment and a J gene segment was required. Rearrangements were classified as productive when the CDR3 lacked stop codons and remained in frame with V and J, and all other rearrangements were classified as non-productive. CDR3 was defined by IMGT convention, running from the second conserved V-encoded cysteine to the conserved J-encoded phenylalanine. Sequences without an unambiguous match to a single V gene segment were excluded from the earlier analysis of 587 of the donors. In an earlier analysis of 450 to 700 of the donors, V segments were called functional above 56.7% productive rearrangements and were called segregating when the between-donor standard deviation exceeded 5%. A statistical classification framework was built for diagnosing cytomegalovirus status from the catalog of TCR beta chain sequences. In a later analysis, TCR nucleotide sequences were compared against IMGT/GENE-DB human TR gene sequences so that V and J genes could be assigned. The TCRdist pipeline was used in a later analysis to assign CDR3 sequences and most-parsimonious VDJ recombination scenarios. In a later analysis, every TCR beta chain was defined by the combination of its CDR3 amino acid sequence and its V-gene family, and reads without a unique V-gene family were dropped. A later analysis removed 550 to 650 highly shared, low-generation-probability nucleotide sequences to deal with suspected cross-contamination and a sequencing artifact. In a later analysis, a clonal expansion index for each public chain was calculated from normalized within-repertoire ranks of inferred template counts. In a later analysis, generation probabilities were computed with a VDJ recombination model fitted to out-of-frame rearrangements, and the resulting probabilities were checked against IGoR. In a later analysis, hypergeometric tests were used to score TCR-TCR, TCR-HLA and TCR-CMV co-occurrence, with a repertoire-size bias correction applied to TCR pairs. A later analysis estimated false discovery rates by permuting HLA or CMV assignments 20 times. In a later analysis, co-occurring TCRs were grouped using DBSCAN, and TCRdist sequence similarity was added for clustering within HLA-allele-positive subsets. For co-occurrence clustering, repertoires with fewer than 30,000 or more than 120,000 public chains were excluded, along with roughly five repertoires with anomalous nucleotide sharing. Imported from immuneACCESS, the table was reduced by TCRdb to in-frame sequences with V and J called. These copies leave out some clones; in studies compared against another copy, an unresolved V gene accounts for under half, and the cause of the remainder is not known. V and J calls and clone size come straight from that table; D and trimming were deduced from the DNA. Per the sample table, the count is around 100,000 clones. The top ten constitute 3.4% of the sample.

The cohort consisted of 600 or so healthy bone marrow donors. All cohort members were sampled while nominally healthy, although unrecorded immune exposures were likely present. The donor tested CMV seronegative, placing the donor among the 300 to 400 seronegative members of the cohort. A peripheral blood sample was provided by each donor, and peripheral blood mononuclear cells were used for TCR beta sequencing. Genomic DNA was extracted from the blood cell samples with the Qiagen DNeasy Blood Extraction Kit. The specimen sequenced was PBMCs. The sequence derives from a woman aged 25-40 years in good health and CMV-seronegative.

CDR3 region: CASGDSYEQYF. The bases are TGTGCCAGCGGCGACAGCTACGAGCAGTACTTC. The sequence joins TRBV6-5 to TRBJ2-7; matching of 5 bases hints at TRBD1 as the D gene. CDR1 and CDR2 are read off the germline V gene as MNHEY and SVGAGI. V was cut back by 8 bases and J by 3 bases, leaving a gap of 8 bases between them. The CDR3 holds 11 amino acids from the cysteine to the phenylalanine. The sequence is cut down to CDR3 DNA, 33 bases in frame from base 1.